The 11 T cell receptor beta chains in this list originate from one sample, sequenced in a study of Tregs in tolerant kidney transplant recipients (dated 2019 in TCRdb). Taken with the paper, the label for time point translates to: blood sample drawn before combined kidney and bone marrow transplant. To prepare the library, the immunoSEQ multiplex PCR assay was applied. TCRdb retrieved this table from immuneACCESS and kept in-frame rearrangements only. Not all clones are present; in checked studies, unresolved V genes account for under half, and no reason is known for the remainder. Per the sample table, the count is 45,000 to 55,000 clones. The ten largest clonotypes hold roughly 0.8% of the sample. Sequencing used CD4+ T cells from blood, obtained before the transplant. All receptors derive from a human donor who received a combined kidney and bone marrow transplant.

Concerning this clone itself: Sequencing ends 3 residues short of the CDR3 end; the germline J gene provides the rest. The chain joins TRBV5-1 to TRBJ1-1; the match to TRBD1 covers 7 bases. Looked up from germline, CDR1 is SGHRS and CDR2 is YFSETQ. This CDR3 comprises 15 residues. With 2 bases clipped from V and 1 base from J, the junction kept 5 bases outside the gene matches. CDR3 DNA, as far as it was read: TGCGCCAGCAGCTTCGACAGGGTGAGGAACACTGAA. Translated, it gives CASSFDRVRNTE. The entire CDR3 protein reads CASSFDRVRNTEAFF.

As concerns this clone: The CDR3 extends 3 residues past the end of the read, so its final part is completed from the germline J gene. The rearrangement joins TRBV5-1 to TRBJ2-1; perhaps TRBD2 as D (6 bases). The CDR3 is 18 amino acids. V was shortened by 0 bases and J by 4 bases, with 20 bases between the two germline ends. CDR1 and CDR2 (germline): SGHRS, YFSETQ. The covered CDR3 bases are TGCGCCAGCAGCTTGGGGGGGGTAGGTGCGGGGATTTACAATGAG. Translation: CASSLGGVGAGIYNE. The whole CDR3 protein reads CASSLGGVGAGIYNEQFF.

As to this clone: With the read ending 3 residues before the CDR3 end, the germline J gene is used to fill in that end. The chain joins TRBV2 to TRBJ1-5, with 10 bases that match TRBD1. Germline values: CDR1 SNHLY, CDR2 FYNNEI. Trimming cost V 6 bases and J 6 bases; bases outside gene matches: 5. The CDR3 consists of 14 residues. Incomplete CDR3 DNA: TGTGCCAGCAGACGACAGGGGGCAGGTCAGCCC. Its protein product is CASRRQGAGQP. The full-length CDR3 reads as CASRRQGAGQPQHF.

Remarks on this clone: The read finishes 3 residues shy of the CDR3 end, and the germline J gene is used to complete it. The chain has TRBV11-1 and TRBJ1-1, with 7 bases identical to TRBD1. The V segment lost 5 bases and the J segment 6 bases; nucleotides outside the gene matches: 3. Germline CDR1 and CDR2: SGHAT and FQDESV (reference sequence). The CDR3 contains 12 residues. The CDR3 spells CASSPTGAEAFF. The sequenced CDR3 bases are TGTGCCAGCAGCCCAACAGGGGCTGAA.

Comment on this clone: The read comes to an end 3 residues before the CDR3 does, leaving the germline J gene to fill in the end. This chain joins TRBV6-2 or TRBV6-3 and TRBJ1-5; possibly TRBD1 for D (5 bases). This CDR3 spans 16 amino acids. Germline CDR1 and CDR2: MNHEY and SVGEGT. V lost 5 bases to trimming and J lost 0 bases, with 14 bases between them. The CDR3 region is CASSTRQLYSNQPQHF. The DNA read from the CDR3 is TGTGCCAGCAGTACAAGACAGCTTTATAGCAATCAGCCC.

A note on this clone: The read falls 3 residues short of the CDR3 end, and the missing part is taken from the germline J gene. This sample also contains other DNA sequences that code for the same CDR3. The chain employs TRBV18 and TRBJ2-7; possibly TRBD1 for D (6 bases). Trimming removed 6 bases from V and 0 bases from J, with 12 bases in between. This CDR3 region has 14 residues. CDR1 and CDR2 (germline): KGHSH, LQKENI. CDR3 in amino acids: CASSPGTTSYEQYF. The DNA read from the CDR3 is TGTGCCAGCTCGCCCGGGACAACCTCCTACGAG.

Details on this clone: The CDR3 goes on 3 residues after the read ends, and that part is filled in from the germline J gene. The rearrangement links TRBV5-1 to TRBJ2-7; a weak D match, TRBD2 (6 bases). Germline V gene sequence: CDR1 SGHRS, CDR2 YFSETQ. CDR3 length: 13 residues. V was shortened by 7 bases and J by 2 bases, with 13 bases between the two germline ends. CDR3 amino acids: CASVDPGAYEQYF. The CDR3 DNA, read in part, is TGCGCCAGCGTGGACCCGGGGGCCTACGAG. The full variable domain, its missing parts supplied by reference TRBV5-1 and TRBJ2-7, is KAGVTQTPRYLIKTRGQQVTLSCSPISGHRSVSWYQQTPGQGLQFLFEYFSETQRNKGNFPGRFSGRQFSNSRSEMNVSTLELGDSALYLCASVDPGAYEQYFGPGTRLTVT.

As regards this clone: The read falls 3 residues short of the CDR3 end, and the missing part is taken from the germline J gene. This chain uses TRBV19 with TRBJ1-5; D may be TRBD1 (5 bases). The CDR3 loop spans 17 amino acids. The germline gives CDR1 LNHDA, CDR2 SQIVND (reference sequence). With 3 bases removed from V and 0 bases from J, the gap between germline ends came to 15 bases. CDR3 residues: CASSISGIGGSNQPQHF. The sequenced part of the CDR3 DNA is TGTGCCAGTAGTATTTCGGGGATCGGGGGTAGCAATCAGCCC.

CDR3: CASSFGTAFVMNTEAFF. The part of the CDR3 DNA that was read is TGTGCCAGTAGTTTCGGGACAGCCTTCGTAATGAACACTGAA. The genes are TRBV19 and TRBJ1-1, with TRBD1 identical over 7 bases. The read gets to within 3 residues of the CDR3 end, and the germline J gene fills in the rest. This CDR3 spans 17 amino acids. Trimming took 5 bases from V and 0 from J; bases not matched to a gene: 12. Germline loops: CDR1 LNHDA, CDR2 SQIVND (reference sequence).

With regard to this clone: From the germline J gene comes the end of the CDR3, since the read stops 3 residues before it. The chain combines TRBV18 with TRBJ1-1; 8 bases line up with TRBD1. CDR3 length: 15 amino acids. V lost 4 bases and J lost 2; bases outside the gene matches: 6. Germline CDR1 reads KGHSH; CDR2 reads LQKENI. This CDR3 is CASSRGGQANTEAFF. The sequenced CDR3 bases are TGTGCCAGCTCACGGGGGGGACAGGCTAACACTGAA.

Of note for this clone: The read finishes 3 residues shy of the CDR3 end, and the germline J gene is used to complete it. This chain uses TRBV7-8 with TRBJ2-7; the D gene is possibly TRBD1 (5 bases). CDR3 length: 13 residues. Germline lookup yields CDR1 SGHVS and CDR2 FQNEAQ. The germline V and J ends were trimmed by 3 bases and 3 bases, with 9 bases remaining between them. The DNA read from the CDR3 is TGTGCCAGCAGCTTTGACAGAATCTACGAG. Translating it yields CASSFDRIYE. The whole CDR3 reads CASSFDRIYEQYF.